The clone carrying this TCR beta chain was observed a single time. Its antigen is not identified. This record comes from a study of response to subunit inactivated influenza vaccine. General study findings and limits: Authors suggested few new T cells are recruited by each seasonal influenza vaccination.

Using its own MiXCR run on the RT-PCR reads, TCRdb lists one record per CDR3 protein. The sample includes roughly 500,000 distinct CDR3 sequences, less than 30% of them seen just once. The CDR3 has 15 residues. The junction had 8 bases not matched to a gene; V was cut back by 5 bases and J by 4 bases. This chain connects TRBV12-3 or TRBV12-4 to TRBJ2-7; 10 bases map to TRBD1. Sequencing used CD4+ T cells sorted from PBMCs, obtained roughly 5 days after vaccination. The TCR sequence derives from a man aged 45-65 years who received an inactivated influenza vaccine. In DNA form, the CDR3 reads TGTGCCAGCAGTCCTCTGGGACAGGGGAAGTACGAGCAGTACTTC. Translated, it gives CASSPLGQGKYEQYF.